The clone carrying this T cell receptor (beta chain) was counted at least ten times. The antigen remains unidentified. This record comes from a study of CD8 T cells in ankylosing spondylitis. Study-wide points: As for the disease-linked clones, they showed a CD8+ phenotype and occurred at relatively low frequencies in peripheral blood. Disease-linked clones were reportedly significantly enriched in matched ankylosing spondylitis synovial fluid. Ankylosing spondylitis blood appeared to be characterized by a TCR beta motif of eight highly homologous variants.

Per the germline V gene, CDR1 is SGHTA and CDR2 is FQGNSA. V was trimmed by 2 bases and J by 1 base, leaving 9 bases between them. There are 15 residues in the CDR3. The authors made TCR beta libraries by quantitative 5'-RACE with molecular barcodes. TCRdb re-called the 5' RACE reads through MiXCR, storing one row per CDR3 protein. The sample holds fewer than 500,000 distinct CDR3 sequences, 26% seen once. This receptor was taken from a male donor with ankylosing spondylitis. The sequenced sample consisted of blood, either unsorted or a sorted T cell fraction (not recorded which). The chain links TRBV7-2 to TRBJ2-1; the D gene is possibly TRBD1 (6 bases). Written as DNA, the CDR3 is TGTGCCAGCAGCTTATCAGGGGCGTCCTACAATGAGCAGTTCTTC. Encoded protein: CASSLSGASYNEQFF. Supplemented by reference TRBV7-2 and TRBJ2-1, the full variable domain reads GAGVSQSPSNKVTEKGKDVELRCDPISGHTALYWYRQSLGQGLEFLIYFQGNSAPDKSGLPSDRFSAERTGGSVSTLTIQRTQQEDSAVYLCASSLSGASYNEQFFGPGTRLTVL.